These T cell receptor beta chains were read from a single sample in a study of PD-L1 blockade in urothelial cancer. Clones were sequenced by immunoSEQ multiplex PCR, and TCRdb holds only the in-frame ones, with some missing. This table has about 79,000 clones, about 82% appearing once. The starting material was PBMCs, obtained around atezolizumab (anti-PD-L1) treatment. These receptors all stem from a man aged 35 to 55 with urothelial cancer. Both conserved end residues are part of each CDR3. The D gene is left open where the match is weak. Not all rows give a size; the values are once, few, many and, for expanded clones, a class.

V gene,J gene,clone size,D gene,CDR3 protein,CDR3 DNA
TRBV19,TRBJ2-1,once,NA,CASSNTGIPFF,TGTGCCAGTAGTAATACAGGGATTCCGTTCTTC
TRBV6-6,TRBJ2-1,NA,TRBD1,CASRARQGPGGQFF,TGTGCCAGCAGGGCTAGACAGGGGCCCGGGGGGCAGTTCTTC
TRBV5-1,TRBJ2-1,NA,TRBD2,CASTGSGRDSYNEQFF,TGCGCCAGCACCGGTAGCGGGAGGGACTCCTACAATGAGCAGTTCTTC
TRBV11-2,TRBJ1-1,NA,TRBD1,CASSVTGQGGTEAFF,TGTGCCAGCAGCGTAACGGGACAGGGGGGCACTGAAGCTTTCTTT
TRBV6-5,TRBJ2-7,NA,TRBD1,CASSYTGGASYEQYF,TGTGCCAGCAGTTACACAGGGGGCGCGTCGTACGAGCAGTACTTC
TRBV19,TRBJ1-1,NA,TRBD1,CASSPGGTEAFF,TGTGCCAGTAGTCCAGGGGGCACTGAAGCTTTCTTT
TRBV28,TRBJ2-1,NA,TRBD1,CASSEDRVNEQFF,TGTGCCAGCAGCGAGGACAGGGTAAATGAGCAGTTCTTC
TRBV10-3,TRBJ2-7,NA,TRBD2,CAIRGGDDPYEQYF,TGTGCCATCAGGGGAGGGGACGATCCCTACGAGCAGTACTTC
TRBV2,TRBJ2-5,NA,NA,CASRENRGGQETQYF,TGTGCCAGCAGGGAAAACCGAGGAGGACAAGAGACCCAGTACTTC
TRBV7-9,TRBJ2-1,NA,NA,CASSLSGSLNEQFF,TGTGCCAGCAGCTTGTCCGGGAGTCTCAATGAGCAGTTCTTC
TRBV2,TRBJ2-2,NA,TRBD2,CASSVGSGTYTGELFF,TGTGCCAGCAGTGTTGGTAGCGGGACCTACACCGGGGAGCTGTTTTTT
TRBV5-4,TRBJ2-2,few,TRBD2,CASSHQRDYTGELFF,TGTGCCAGCAGCCACCAGCGGGATTACACCGGGGAGCTGTTTTTT
TRBV15,TRBJ2-7,NA,TRBD2,CATSRLGLAGGDEQYF,TGTGCCACCAGCAGGTTAGGGCTAGCGGGAGGGGACGAGCAGTACTTC
TRBV11-2,TRBJ1-1,once,NA,CASSLGLAAEAFF,TGTGCCAGCAGCTTAGGCTTGGCAGCTGAAGCTTTCTTT
TRBV6-5,TRBJ1-1,many,NA,CASSYGTEAFF,TGTGCCAGCAGTTACGGGACAGAAGCTTTCTTT
TRBV10-3,TRBJ2-3,NA,NA,CATGREGLSTDTQYF,TGTGCCACCGGCCGGGAAGGGTTAAGCACAGATACGCAGTATTTT
TRBV29-1,TRBJ2-1,NA,TRBD1,CSVEDRGPLDEQFF,TGCAGCGTCGAGGACAGGGGCCCCCTGGATGAGCAGTTCTTC
TRBV6-5,TRBJ2-1,NA,TRBD2,CASSREADEQFF,TGTGCCAGCAGCCGGGAGGCGGATGAGCAGTTCTTC
TRBV20-1,TRBJ2-1,NA,NA,CSAIQLSRRFF,TGCAGTGCGATCCAACTGTCTCGAAGATTCTTC
TRBV19,TRBJ1-5,NA,TRBD1,CASSTTDRVSNQPQHF,TGTGCCAGTAGTACCACCGACAGGGTAAGCAATCAGCCCCAGCATTTT
TRBV6-5,TRBJ2-3,NA,TRBD2,CASSPSGLASDTQYF,TGTGCCAGCAGTCCCTCCGGACTAGCCTCAGATACGCAGTATTTT
TRBV5-1,TRBJ2-5,NA,NA,CASSLGHSGETQYF,TGCGCCAGCAGCCTCGGACACTCCGGGGAGACCCAGTACTTC
TRBV5-1,TRBJ1-2,NA,NA,CASSQDRGSDGYTF,TGCGCCAGCAGCCAGGACCGAGGGTCGGATGGCTACACCTTC
TRBV6-5,TRBJ2-3,NA,NA,CASSVTRNTDTQYF,TGTGCCAGCAGTGTAACTAGGAACACAGATACGCAGTATTTT
TRBV19,TRBJ1-2,NA,NA,CASISPSNYGYTF,TGTGCCAGTATCAGTCCTTCTAACTATGGCTACACCTTC
TRBV6-1,TRBJ1-1,NA,NA,CASREVGNTEAFF,TGTGCCAGCAGAGAGGTGGGGAACACTGAAGCTTTCTTT
TRBV7-9,TRBJ2-2,NA,NA,CASSYQGRTGELFF,TGTGCCAGCAGCTATCAGGGTCGTACCGGGGAGCTGTTTTTT
TRBV10-2,TRBJ2-5,NA,TRBD2,CASRRSSGSRETQYF,TGCGCCAGCAGGAGGTCTAGCGGGAGTAGAGAGACCCAGTACTTC
TRBV15,TRBJ2-3,NA,NA,CATSSRSRVGTDTQYF,TGTGCCACCAGCAGCCGCAGCAGGGTAGGCACAGATACGCAGTATTTT
TRBV7-6,TRBJ2-2,NA,NA,CASSLLRGESNTGELFF,TGTGCCAGCAGCTTACTCAGGGGTGAATCGAACACCGGGGAGCTGTTTTTT
TRBV9,TRBJ2-5,NA,TRBD2,CASSLRLAGGDETQYF,TGTGCCAGCAGCCTCAGGCTAGCGGGAGGGGATGAGACCCAGTACTTC
TRBV28,TRBJ2-1,NA,NA,CASRAEVEQFF,TGTGCCAGCAGGGCGGAGGTTGAGCAGTTCTTC
TRBV28,TRBJ2-7,NA,TRBD2,CASSLTSGIYEQYF,TGTGCCAGCAGTTTAACTAGCGGGATCTACGAGCAGTACTTC
TRBV5-5,TRBJ2-3,NA,TRBD2,CASSHSSGPSTQYF,TGTGCCAGCAGCCACTCTAGCGGGCCTAGTACGCAGTATTTT
TRBV19,TRBJ2-7,NA,NA,CASSRRDTSYEQYF,TGTGCCAGTAGTAGGCGGGATACCTCCTACGAGCAGTACTTC
TRBV18,TRBJ1-4,NA,NA,CASSLDSNEKLFF,TGTGCCAGCTCTCTCGACAGCAATGAAAAACTGTTTTTT
TRBV7-9,TRBJ2-7,NA,TRBD2,CASSPDKAGDDEQYF,TGTGCCAGCAGCCCCGATAAAGCGGGAGATGATGAGCAGTACTTC
TRBV30,TRBJ2-5,NA,NA,CANGVIKETQYF,TGTGCCAACGGGGTGATTAAAGAGACCCAGTACTTC
TRBV2,TRBJ1-5,NA,NA,CASSEAGGSNQPQHF,TGTGCCAGCAGTGAAGCAGGGGGATCCAATCAGCCCCAGCATTTT
TRBV5-6,TRBJ1-1,NA,NA,CASYFAGRKTEAFF,TGTGCCAGCTACTTCGCGGGGCGGAAAACTGAAGCTTTCTTT
TRBV7-2,TRBJ2-7,once,NA,CASSLGAGFHEQYF,TGTGCCAGCAGCTTAGGCGCAGGGTTCCACGAGCAGTACTTC
TRBV7-9,TRBJ1-1,NA,NA,CASSLRAGDTEAFF,TGTGCCAGCAGCTTAAGGGCGGGCGACACTGAAGCTTTCTTT
TRBV7-2,TRBJ2-3,NA,NA,CASSLSTDTQYF,TGTGCCAGCAGCCTGAGTACCGATACGCAGTATTTT
TRBV29-1,TRBJ2-3,NA,NA,CSAKTQGGPDTQYF,TGCAGCGCAAAAACCCAGGGTGGCCCAGATACGCAGTATTTT
TRBV30,TRBJ2-3,NA,NA,CAWSIRRVSSDLPLSTDTQYF,TGTGCCTGGAGTATCAGGAGGGTATCGTCGGACCTACCACTAAGCACAGATACGCAGTATTTT
TRBV5-1,TRBJ2-1,NA,TRBD2,CASSASGKDNEQFF,TGCGCCAGCAGCGCGAGCGGGAAAGACAATGAGCAGTTCTTC
TRBV30,TRBJ2-2,NA,NA,CAWSAPVRTGELFF,TGTGCCTGGAGCGCCCCAGTACGCACCGGGGAGCTGTTTTTT
TRBV28,TRBJ2-7,NA,TRBD1,CASSNPSGTGFYEQYF,TGTGCCAGCAGTAACCCCTCCGGGACAGGGTTCTACGAGCAGTACTTC
TRBV15,TRBJ2-5,NA,NA,CATSRGTQEKETQYF,TGTGCCACCAGCCGAGGGACTCAGGAGAAAGAGACCCAGTACTTC
TRBV5-4,TRBJ1-1,NA,NA,CASSPTVTLNTEAFF,TGTGCCAGCAGCCCGACAGTGACGTTGAACACTGAAGCTTTCTTT
TRBV15,TRBJ1-2,NA,NA,CATSLERHYGYTF,TGTGCCACCAGCCTAGAAAGGCACTATGGCTACACCTTC
TRBV6-6,TRBJ2-3,NA,NA,CASIFAGTQGDTQYF,TGTGCCAGCATCTTTGCCGGGACCCAGGGGGATACGCAGTATTTT
TRBV28,TRBJ1-4,once,NA,CASRSATNEKLFF,TGTGCCAGCAGATCTGCAACTAATGAAAAACTGTTTTTT
TRBV6-1,TRBJ1-1,NA,NA,CASSGTRAAFF,TGTGCCAGCAGTGGGACCAGGGCTGCTTTCTTT